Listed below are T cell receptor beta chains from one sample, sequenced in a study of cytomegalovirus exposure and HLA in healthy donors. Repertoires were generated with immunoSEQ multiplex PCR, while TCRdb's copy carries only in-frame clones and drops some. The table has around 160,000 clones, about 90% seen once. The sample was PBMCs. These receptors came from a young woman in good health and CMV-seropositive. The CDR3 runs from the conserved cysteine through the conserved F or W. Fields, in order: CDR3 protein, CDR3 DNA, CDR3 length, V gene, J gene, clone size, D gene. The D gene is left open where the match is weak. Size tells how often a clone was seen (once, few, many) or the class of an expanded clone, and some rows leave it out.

CDR3aa: CASSSTSGNYEQYF
CDR3nt: TGTGCCAGCAGCTCGACTAGCGGGAACTACGAGCAGTATTTC
len: 14
v_gene: TRBV5-4
j_gene: TRBJ2-7
abundance: .
d_gene: TRBD2

CDR3aa: CASSKGRQGGLNEQFF
CDR3nt: TGTGCCAGCAGCAAAGGTCGGCAGGGTGGCCTAAATGAGCAGTTCTTC
len: 16
v_gene: TRBV21-1
j_gene: TRBJ2-1
abundance: .
d_gene: .

CDR3aa: CATSRDRGSGNTIYF
CDR3nt: TGTGCCACCAGCAGAGACAGGGGGTCTGGAAACACCATATATTTT
len: 15
v_gene: TRBV15
j_gene: TRBJ1-3
abundance: few
d_gene: TRBD1

CDR3aa: CSVTPFLNYGYTF
CDR3nt: TGCAGCGTTACACCCTTTTTGAACTATGGCTACACCTTC
len: 13
v_gene: TRBV29-1
j_gene: TRBJ1-2
abundance: .
d_gene: .

CDR3aa: CASSGRWDRGRGSNQPQHF
CDR3nt: TGTGCCAGCAGTGGGCGTTGGGACAGGGGGCGTGGGAGCAATCAGCCCCAGCATTTT
len: 19
v_gene: TRBV6-1
j_gene: TRBJ1-5
abundance: .
d_gene: TRBD1

CDR3aa: CASSLRDRANYGYTF
CDR3nt: TGTGCCAGTAGCCTCAGGGACAGGGCTAACTATGGCTACACCTTC
len: 15
v_gene: TRBV19
j_gene: TRBJ1-2
abundance: few
d_gene: TRBD1

CDR3aa: CASSSTTSGGPSKYF
CDR3nt: TGTGCCAGCAGTTCTACGACTAGCGGGGGACCCTCGAAGTACTTC
len: 15
v_gene: TRBV6-5
j_gene: TRBJ2-7
abundance: .
d_gene: TRBD2

CDR3aa: CASSPTGLAGGGSYEQYF
CDR3nt: TGTGCCAGCTCACCAACGGGACTAGCGGGAGGGGGGTCCTACGAGCAGTACTTC
len: 18
v_gene: TRBV18
j_gene: TRBJ2-7
abundance: .
d_gene: TRBD2

CDR3aa: CASSLGGGQGGTEAFF
CDR3nt: TGTGCCAGCAGCTTAGGAGGGGGACAGGGAGGAACTGAAGCTTTCTTT
len: 16
v_gene: TRBV7-9
j_gene: TRBJ1-1
abundance: .
d_gene: TRBD1

CDR3aa: CASSDLLDRSDGYTF
CDR3nt: TGTGCCAGTAGCGACCTTTTAGACAGATCTGATGGCTACACCTTC
len: 15
v_gene: TRBV19
j_gene: TRBJ1-2
abundance: .
d_gene: .

CDR3aa: CASSLVTGETQYF
CDR3nt: TGTGCCAGCAGCTTGGTCACGGGAGAGACCCAGTACTTC
len: 13
v_gene: TRBV5-6
j_gene: TRBJ2-5
abundance: .
d_gene: .

CDR3aa: CASSERGGYNEQFF
CDR3nt: TGTGCCAGCAGTGAGCGGGGGGGCTACAATGAGCAGTTCTTC
len: 14
v_gene: TRBV6-4
j_gene: TRBJ2-1
abundance: .
d_gene: TRBD2

CDR3aa: CASRPGTSREQYF
CDR3nt: TGTGCCAGCAGACCCGGGACTAGTAGGGAGCAGTACTTC
len: 13
v_gene: TRBV6-6
j_gene: TRBJ2-7
abundance: .
d_gene: TRBD2

CDR3aa: CASTRRGSGNTIYF
CDR3nt: TGTGCCAGCACCCGAAGGGGCTCTGGAAACACCATATATTTT
len: 14
v_gene: TRBV6-5
j_gene: TRBJ1-3
abundance: .
d_gene: .

CDR3aa: CASSSGTGRADTQYF
CDR3nt: TGTGCCAGCAGCTCCGGGACAGGGAGGGCAGATACGCAGTATTTT
len: 15
v_gene: TRBV7-7
j_gene: TRBJ2-3
abundance: .
d_gene: TRBD1

CDR3aa: CASSSGGATDTQYF
CDR3nt: TGTGCCAGCAGTAGCGGGGGGGCCACAGATACGCAGTATTTT
len: 14
v_gene: TRBV6-4
j_gene: TRBJ2-3
abundance: few
d_gene: TRBD2

CDR3aa: CASSLVTGGVQETQYF
CDR3nt: TGTGCCAGCAGCTTAGTAACGGGGGGGGTTCAAGAGACCCAGTACTTC
len: 16
v_gene: TRBV11-2
j_gene: TRBJ2-5
abundance: .
d_gene: TRBD2

CDR3aa: CASKRGGVGDTQYF
CDR3nt: TGTGCCAGTAAGCGGGGCGGGGTGGGAGATACGCAGTATTTT
len: 14
v_gene: TRBV19
j_gene: TRBJ2-3
abundance: .
d_gene: TRBD2

CDR3aa: CASSMALYVEQFF
CDR3nt: TGTGCCAGTAGTATGGCCTTATATGTCGAGCAGTTCTTC
len: 13
v_gene: TRBV19
j_gene: TRBJ2-1
abundance: .
d_gene: .

CDR3aa: CASSVRGDRNADTQYF
CDR3nt: TGTGCCAGCAGCGTTCGCGGGGACAGGAATGCAGATACGCAGTATTTT
len: 16
v_gene: TRBV9
j_gene: TRBJ2-3
abundance: .
d_gene: TRBD1

CDR3aa: CASSYYGTGDEKLFF
CDR3nt: TGTGCCAGCAGTTACTATGGGACAGGGGATGAAAAACTGTTTTTT
len: 15
v_gene: TRBV6-6
j_gene: TRBJ1-4
abundance: .
d_gene: TRBD1

CDR3aa: CASSPLPSGINNEQFF
CDR3nt: TGTGCCAGCAGCCCCCTACCTAGCGGGATTAACAATGAGCAGTTCTTC
len: 16
v_gene: TRBV11-2
j_gene: TRBJ2-1
abundance: .
d_gene: TRBD2

CDR3aa: CASSQTGYQPQHF
CDR3nt: TGCGCCAGCAGCCAGACAGGTTATCAGCCCCAGCATTTT
len: 13
v_gene: TRBV5-1
j_gene: TRBJ1-5
abundance: .
d_gene: .

CDR3aa: CASSLGGLAGETQYF
CDR3nt: TGTGCCAGCAGCTTAGGAGGACTAGCAGGAGAGACCCAGTACTTC
len: 15
v_gene: TRBV13
j_gene: TRBJ2-5
abundance: .
d_gene: TRBD2

CDR3aa: CASSVVGASYNEQFF
CDR3nt: TGTGCCAGCAGCGTAGTGGGGGCGTCCTACAATGAGCAGTTCTTC
len: 15
v_gene: TRBV9
j_gene: TRBJ2-1
abundance: .
d_gene: .

CDR3aa: CASSPRGTRGKEQYF
CDR3nt: TGTGCCAGCAGCCCCCGTGGTACTCGGGGGAAGGAGCAGTACTTC
len: 15
v_gene: TRBV7-2
j_gene: TRBJ2-7
abundance: .
d_gene: .

CDR3aa: CASSTSKPDRVETQYF
CDR3nt: TGTGCCAGCAGCACCTCAAAGCCGGACAGGGTTGAGACCCAGTACTTC
len: 16
v_gene: TRBV21-1
j_gene: TRBJ2-5
abundance: .
d_gene: .

CDR3aa: CASSLVAGEAPEQYF
CDR3nt: TGTGCCAGCAGCTTAGTGGCGGGAGAAGCTCCCGAGCAGTACTTC
len: 15
v_gene: TRBV7-2
j_gene: TRBJ2-7
abundance: .
d_gene: TRBD2

CDR3aa: CASSIGRVTGETQYF
CDR3nt: TGTGCCAGTAGTATCGGCAGGGTTACGGGAGAGACCCAGTACTTC
len: 15
v_gene: TRBV19
j_gene: TRBJ2-5
abundance: .
d_gene: .

CDR3aa: CASSDGLTSSYNEQFF
CDR3nt: TGCGCCAGCAGTGATGGTCTGACTAGCTCGTACAATGAGCAGTTCTTC
len: 16
v_gene: TRBV10-2
j_gene: TRBJ2-1
abundance: once
d_gene: TRBD2

CDR3aa: CASSESTSGGANEQFF
CDR3nt: TGTGCCAGCAGTGAAAGCACTAGCGGGGGGGCGAATGAGCAGTTCTTC
len: 16
v_gene: TRBV27
j_gene: TRBJ2-1
abundance: once
d_gene: TRBD2

CDR3aa: CASSVGLAGSYNEQFF
CDR3nt: TGTGCCAGCAGTGTCGGACTAGCGGGCTCCTACAATGAGCAGTTCTTC
len: 16
v_gene: TRBV28
j_gene: TRBJ2-1
abundance: .
d_gene: TRBD2

CDR3aa: CASSQQGYNGEVLTF
CDR3nt: TGCGCCAGCAGCCAGCAGGGATATAATGGGGAAGTCCTGACTTTC
len: 15
v_gene: TRBV4-1
j_gene: TRBJ2-6
abundance: .
d_gene: .

CDR3aa: CASSLAEGGLYEQYF
CDR3nt: TGTGCCAGCAGCTTGGCCGAAGGGGGCCTCTACGAGCAGTACTTC
len: 15
v_gene: TRBV5-5
j_gene: TRBJ2-7
abundance: .
d_gene: TRBD1

CDR3aa: CATEPGQGGYASTDTQYF
CDR3nt: TGTGCCACGGAACCGGGACAGGGAGGTTACGCTAGCACAGATACGCAGTATTTT
len: 18
v_gene: TRBV15
j_gene: TRBJ2-3
abundance: .
d_gene: TRBD1

CDR3aa: CASSPRLLAGGLNEQFF
CDR3nt: TGCGCCAGCAGCCCGCGCCTACTAGCGGGGGGCCTCAATGAGCAGTTCTTC
len: 17
v_gene: TRBV4-1
j_gene: TRBJ2-1
abundance: .
d_gene: TRBD2

CDR3aa: CASSSITAPGLGDLYEQYF
CDR3nt: TGCGCCAGCAGCTCTATAACTGCGCCGGGACTAGGAGACCTCTACGAGCAGTACTTC
len: 19
v_gene: TRBV5-1
j_gene: TRBJ2-7
abundance: .
d_gene: TRBD2

CDR3aa: CASSGIRDRDNEQFF
CDR3nt: TGTGCCAGCAGTGGGATCCGGGACAGGGACAATGAGCAGTTCTTC
len: 15
v_gene: TRBV6-1
j_gene: TRBJ2-1
abundance: .
d_gene: TRBD1

CDR3aa: CSVVLPGSDYGYTF
CDR3nt: TGCAGCGTTGTACTTCCGGGGTCGGACTATGGCTACACCTTC
len: 14
v_gene: TRBV29-1
j_gene: TRBJ1-2
abundance: .
d_gene: .

CDR3aa: CASSPIDRFEAFF
CDR3nt: TGTGCCAGCAGTCCGATTGACAGATTTGAAGCTTTCTTT
len: 13
v_gene: TRBV27
j_gene: TRBJ1-1
abundance: .
d_gene: .

CDR3aa: CASNPDGRWSGGYTF
CDR3nt: TGTGCCAGCAACCCCGATGGGAGGTGGAGCGGGGGCTACACCTTC
len: 15
v_gene: TRBV28
j_gene: TRBJ1-2
abundance: once
d_gene: .

CDR3aa: CASSQGKQAYNEQFF
CDR3nt: TGTGCCAGCAGCCAAGGGAAACAGGCCTACAATGAGCAGTTCTTC
len: 15
v_gene: TRBV2
j_gene: TRBJ2-1
abundance: few
d_gene: .

CDR3aa: CASSLARSNQPQHF
CDR3nt: TGTGCCAGCAGCTTAGCCAGAAGCAATCAGCCCCAGCATTTT
len: 14
v_gene: TRBV7-2
j_gene: TRBJ1-5
abundance: .
d_gene: .

CDR3aa: CASSRGGSGNTIYF
CDR3nt: TGTGCCAGCAGCAGGGGGGGCTCTGGAAACACCATATATTTT
len: 14
v_gene: TRBV13
j_gene: TRBJ1-3
abundance: .
d_gene: .

CDR3aa: CASSRTGQETQYF
CDR3nt: TGTGCCAGCAGCCGGACAGGGCAAGAGACCCAGTACTTC
len: 13
v_gene: TRBV5-4
j_gene: TRBJ2-5
abundance: .
d_gene: TRBD1

CDR3aa: CASSQTRFYEQYF
CDR3nt: TGTGCCAGCAGCCAAACTAGATTTTACGAGCAGTACTTC
len: 13
v_gene: TRBV7-6
j_gene: TRBJ2-7
abundance: .
d_gene: .